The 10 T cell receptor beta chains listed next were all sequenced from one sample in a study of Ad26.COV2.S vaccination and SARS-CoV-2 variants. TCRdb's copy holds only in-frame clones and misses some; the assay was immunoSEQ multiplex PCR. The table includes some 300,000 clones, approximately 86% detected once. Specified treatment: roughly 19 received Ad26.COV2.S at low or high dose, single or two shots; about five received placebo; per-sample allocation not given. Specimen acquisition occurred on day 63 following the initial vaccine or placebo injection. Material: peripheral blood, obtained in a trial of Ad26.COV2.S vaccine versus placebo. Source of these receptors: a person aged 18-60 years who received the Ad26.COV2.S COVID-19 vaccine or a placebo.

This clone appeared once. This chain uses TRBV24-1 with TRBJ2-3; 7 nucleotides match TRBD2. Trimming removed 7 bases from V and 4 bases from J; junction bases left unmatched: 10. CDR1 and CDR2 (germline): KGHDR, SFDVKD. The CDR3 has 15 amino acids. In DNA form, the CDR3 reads TGTGCCACCAGGCCGAGCGGGATAGGTCCAGATACGCAGTATTTT. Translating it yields CATRPSGIGPDTQYF.

CDR3 protein: CASSLAPSYEQYF. DNA of the CDR3: TGCGCCAGCAGCTTGGCACCCTCCTACGAGCAGTACTTC. J is TRBJ2-7 and V is TRBV5-1; D gene unclear. Germline-derived CDR1 and CDR2 are SGHRS and YFSETQ. The V and J ends lost 0 bases and 0 bases respectively, with 4 bases between them. This CDR3 comprises 13 residues.

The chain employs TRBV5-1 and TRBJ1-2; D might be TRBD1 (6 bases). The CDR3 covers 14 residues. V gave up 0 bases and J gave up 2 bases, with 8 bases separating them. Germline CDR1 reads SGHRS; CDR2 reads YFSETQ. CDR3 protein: CASSLDGTNYGYTF. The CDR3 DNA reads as TGCGCCAGCAGCTTGGACGGGACAAACTATGGCTACACCTTC.

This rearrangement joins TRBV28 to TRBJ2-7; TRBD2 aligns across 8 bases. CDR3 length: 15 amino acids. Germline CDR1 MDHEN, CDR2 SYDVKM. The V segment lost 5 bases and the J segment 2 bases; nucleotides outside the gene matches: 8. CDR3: CASSGSGVLTYEQYF. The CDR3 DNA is TGTGCCAGCAGTGGTAGCGGGGTCCTAACCTACGAGCAGTACTTC.

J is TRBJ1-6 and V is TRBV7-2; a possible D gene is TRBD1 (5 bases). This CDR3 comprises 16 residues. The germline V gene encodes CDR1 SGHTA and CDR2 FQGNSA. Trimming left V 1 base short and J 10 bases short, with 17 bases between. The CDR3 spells CASSLVQGPVGSPLHF. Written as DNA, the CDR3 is TGTGCCAGCAGCTTAGTGCAGGGCCCCGTCGGATCACCCCTCCACTTT.

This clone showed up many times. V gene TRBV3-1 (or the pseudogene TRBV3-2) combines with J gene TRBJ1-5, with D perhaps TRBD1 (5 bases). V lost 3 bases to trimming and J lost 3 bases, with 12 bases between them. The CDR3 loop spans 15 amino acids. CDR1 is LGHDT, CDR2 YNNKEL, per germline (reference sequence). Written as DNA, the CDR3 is TGTGCCAGCAGCCAGTCAATAGGGGCCAATCAGCCCCAGCATTTT. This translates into CASSQSIGANQPQHF.

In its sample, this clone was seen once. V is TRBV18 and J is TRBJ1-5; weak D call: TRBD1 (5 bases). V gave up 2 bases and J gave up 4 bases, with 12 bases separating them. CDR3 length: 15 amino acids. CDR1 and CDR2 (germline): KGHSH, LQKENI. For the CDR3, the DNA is TGTGCCAGCTCACCAAACAAGGGGCCAAATCAGCCCCAGCATTTT. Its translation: CASSPNKGPNQPQHF.

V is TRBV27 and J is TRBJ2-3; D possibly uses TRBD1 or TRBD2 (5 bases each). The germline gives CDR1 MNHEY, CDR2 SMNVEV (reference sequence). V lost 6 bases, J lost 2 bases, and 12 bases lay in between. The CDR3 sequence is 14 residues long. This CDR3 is CASSLGTDTDTQYF. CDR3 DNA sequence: TGTGCCAGCAGCCTCGGGACGGACACAGATACGCAGTATTTT.

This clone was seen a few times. CDR3 DNA: TGTGCCAGCAGCGTAGGTCTAGCGGGTGGGATCTCCTACAATGAGCAGTTCTTC. It yields the protein CASSVGLAGGISYNEQFF. The V and J genes are TRBV9 and TRBJ2-1; the match to TRBD2 covers 8 bases. Germline loops: CDR1 SGDLS, CDR2 YYNGEE. This CDR3 is 18 amino acids long. Germline trimming cut 0 bases from V and 0 bases from J; bases unmatched to any gene: 8. The variable domain in full, with the rest retrieved from reference TRBV9 and TRBJ2-1, is DSGVTQTPKHLITATGQRVTLRCSPRSGDLSVYWYQQSLDQGLQFLIQYYNGEERAKGNILERFSAQQFPDLHSELNLSSLELGDSALYFCASSVGLAGGISYNEQFFGPGTRLTVL.

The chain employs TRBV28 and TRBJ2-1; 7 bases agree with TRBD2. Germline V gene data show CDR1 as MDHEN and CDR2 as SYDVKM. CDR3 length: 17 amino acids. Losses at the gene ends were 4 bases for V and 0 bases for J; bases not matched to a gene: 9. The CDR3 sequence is CASSYFVGGGSYNEQFF. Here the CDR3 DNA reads TGTGCCAGCAGTTATTTCGTCGGCGGGGGCTCCTACAATGAGCAGTTCTTC.